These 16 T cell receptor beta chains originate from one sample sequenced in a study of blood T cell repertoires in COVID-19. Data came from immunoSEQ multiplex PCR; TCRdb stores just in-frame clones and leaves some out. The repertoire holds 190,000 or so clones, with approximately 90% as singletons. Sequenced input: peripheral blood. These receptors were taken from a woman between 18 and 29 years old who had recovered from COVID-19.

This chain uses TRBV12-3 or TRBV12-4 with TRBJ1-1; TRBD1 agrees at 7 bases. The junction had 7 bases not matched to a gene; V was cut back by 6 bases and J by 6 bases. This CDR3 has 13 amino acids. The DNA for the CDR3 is TGTGCCAGCAGGGAGAACAGGGGCGCTGAAGCTTTCTTT. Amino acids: CASRENRGAEAFF.

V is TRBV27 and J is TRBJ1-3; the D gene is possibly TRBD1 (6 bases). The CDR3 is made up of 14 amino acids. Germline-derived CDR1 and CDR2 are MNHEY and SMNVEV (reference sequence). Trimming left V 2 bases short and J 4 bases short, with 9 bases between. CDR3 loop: CASSLMGAGNTIYF. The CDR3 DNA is TGTGCCAGCAGTTTAATGGGGGCCGGAAACACCATATATTTT.

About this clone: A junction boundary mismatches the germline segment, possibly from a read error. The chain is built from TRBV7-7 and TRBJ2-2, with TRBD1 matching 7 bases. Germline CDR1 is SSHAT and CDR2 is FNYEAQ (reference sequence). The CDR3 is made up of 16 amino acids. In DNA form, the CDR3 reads TGTGCTAGCAGCTTAGTTTCAGGGGGTGCCACCGGGGAGCTGTTTTTT. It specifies CASSLVSGGATGELFF.

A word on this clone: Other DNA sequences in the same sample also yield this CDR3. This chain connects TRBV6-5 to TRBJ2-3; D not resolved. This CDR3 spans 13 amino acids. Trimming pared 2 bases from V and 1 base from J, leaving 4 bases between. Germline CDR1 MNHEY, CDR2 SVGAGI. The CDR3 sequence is CASSYRGTDTQYF. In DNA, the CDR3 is TGTGCCAGCAGTTACCGGGGCACAGATACGCAGTATTTT.

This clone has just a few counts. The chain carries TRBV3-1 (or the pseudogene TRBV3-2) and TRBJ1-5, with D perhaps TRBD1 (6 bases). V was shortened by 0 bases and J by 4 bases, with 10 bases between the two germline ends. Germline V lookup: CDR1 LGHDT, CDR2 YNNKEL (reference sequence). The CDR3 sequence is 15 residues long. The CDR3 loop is CASSQDGGPNQPQHF. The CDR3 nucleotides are TGTGCCAGCAGCCAAGATGGGGGCCCTAATCAGCCCCAGCATTTT.

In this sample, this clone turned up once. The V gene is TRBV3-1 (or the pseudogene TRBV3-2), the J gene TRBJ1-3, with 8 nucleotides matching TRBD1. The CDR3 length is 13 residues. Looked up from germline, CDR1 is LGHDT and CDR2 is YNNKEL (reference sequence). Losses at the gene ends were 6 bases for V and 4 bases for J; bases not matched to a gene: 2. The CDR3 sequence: CASRRQGGNTIYF. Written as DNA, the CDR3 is TGTGCCAGCAGGAGACAGGGGGGAAACACCATATATTTT.

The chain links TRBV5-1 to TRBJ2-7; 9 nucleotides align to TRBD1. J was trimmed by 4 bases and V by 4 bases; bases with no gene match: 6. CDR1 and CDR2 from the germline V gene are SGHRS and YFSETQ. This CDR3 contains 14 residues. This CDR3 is CASSPGQGWYEQYF. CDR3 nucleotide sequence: TGCGCCAGCAGCCCGGGACAGGGATGGTACGAGCAGTACTTC.

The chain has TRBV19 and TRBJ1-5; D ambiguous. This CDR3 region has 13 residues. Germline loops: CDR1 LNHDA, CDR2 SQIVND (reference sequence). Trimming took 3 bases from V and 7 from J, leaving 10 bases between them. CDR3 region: CASSIGLRQPQHF. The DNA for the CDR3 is TGTGCCAGTAGTATTGGTTTGCGACAGCCCCAGCATTTT.

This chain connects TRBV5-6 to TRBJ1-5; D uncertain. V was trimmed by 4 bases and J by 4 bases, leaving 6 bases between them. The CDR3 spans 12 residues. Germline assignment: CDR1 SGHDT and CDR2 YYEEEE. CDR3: CASSVRNQPQHF. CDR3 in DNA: TGTGCCAGCAGCGTGAGAAATCAGCCCCAGCATTTT.

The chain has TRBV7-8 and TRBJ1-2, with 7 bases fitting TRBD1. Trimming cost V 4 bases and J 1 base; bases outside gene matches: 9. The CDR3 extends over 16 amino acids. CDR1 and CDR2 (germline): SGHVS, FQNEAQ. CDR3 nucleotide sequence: TGTGCCAGCAGCTCGACAGGGCACCTATATAACTATGGCTACACCTTC. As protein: CASSSTGHLYNYGYTF.

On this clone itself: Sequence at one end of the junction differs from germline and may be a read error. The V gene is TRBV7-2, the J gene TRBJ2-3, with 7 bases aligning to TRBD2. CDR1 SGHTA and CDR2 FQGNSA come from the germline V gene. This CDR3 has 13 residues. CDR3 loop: CVSGRERADTQYF. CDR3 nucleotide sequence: TGTGTCAGCGGGCGGGAGCGAGCAGATACGCAGTATTTT.

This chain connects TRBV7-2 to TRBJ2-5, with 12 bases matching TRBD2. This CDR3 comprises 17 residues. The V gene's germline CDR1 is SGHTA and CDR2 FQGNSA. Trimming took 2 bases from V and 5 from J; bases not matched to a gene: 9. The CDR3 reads CASSLSPSGGARETQYF. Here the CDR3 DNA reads TGTGCCAGCAGCTTATCGCCTAGCGGGGGGGCGAGGGAGACCCAGTACTTC.

CDR3 nucleotides: TGTGCCAGCAGCTCCGGGGGGGGCTACGAGCAGTACTTC. This sequence encodes CASSSGGGYEQYF. V and J are TRBV11-3 and TRBJ2-7, with 8 bases that match TRBD2. From germline, CDR1 is SGHNT and CDR2 YENEEA. Trimming at V came to 4 bases and at J to 3 bases, leaving 2 bases not matched to a gene. CDR3 length equals 13 residues.

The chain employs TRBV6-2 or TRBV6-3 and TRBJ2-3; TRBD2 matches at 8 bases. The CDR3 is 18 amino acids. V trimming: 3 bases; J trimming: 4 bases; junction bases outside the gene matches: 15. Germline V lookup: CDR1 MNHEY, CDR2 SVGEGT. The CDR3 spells CASSYLPPGTRSSDTQYF. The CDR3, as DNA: TGTGCCAGCAGTTATTTGCCACCCGGGACTAGGTCTTCAGATACGCAGTATTTT.

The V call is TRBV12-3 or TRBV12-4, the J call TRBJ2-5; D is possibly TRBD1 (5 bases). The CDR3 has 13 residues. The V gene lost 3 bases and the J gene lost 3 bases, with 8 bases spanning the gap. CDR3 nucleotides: TGTGCCAGCAGTTTTCAGGGAAAAGAGACCCAGTACTTC. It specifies CASSFQGKETQYF.

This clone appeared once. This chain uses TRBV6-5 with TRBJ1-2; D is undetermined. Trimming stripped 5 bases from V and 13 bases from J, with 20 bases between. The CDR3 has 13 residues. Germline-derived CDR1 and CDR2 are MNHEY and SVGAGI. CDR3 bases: TGTGCCAGCAGTAGGTCGGGCGGGAGTGGTTGCACCTTC. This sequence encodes CASSRSGGSGCTF.